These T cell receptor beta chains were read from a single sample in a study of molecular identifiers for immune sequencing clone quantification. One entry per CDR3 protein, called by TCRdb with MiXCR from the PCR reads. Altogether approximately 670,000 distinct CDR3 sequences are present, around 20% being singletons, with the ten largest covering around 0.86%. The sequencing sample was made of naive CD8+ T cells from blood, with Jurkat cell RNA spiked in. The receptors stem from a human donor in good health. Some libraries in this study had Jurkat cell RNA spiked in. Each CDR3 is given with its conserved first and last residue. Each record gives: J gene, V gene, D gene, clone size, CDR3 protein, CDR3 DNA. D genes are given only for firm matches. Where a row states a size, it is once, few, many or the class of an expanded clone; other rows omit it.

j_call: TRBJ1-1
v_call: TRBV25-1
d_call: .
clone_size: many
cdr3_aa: CASSEYGTVNTEAFF
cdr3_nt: TGTGCCAGCAGTGAATATGGCACGGTGAACACTGAAGCTTTCTTT

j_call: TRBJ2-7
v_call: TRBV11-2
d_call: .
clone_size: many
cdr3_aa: CASSLDSEALPRLEQYF
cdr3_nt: TGTGCCAGCAGCTTAGATTCGGAGGCGCTTCCCCGGCTCGAGCAGTACTTC

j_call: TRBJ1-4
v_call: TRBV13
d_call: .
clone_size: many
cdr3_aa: CASSLGALATNEKLFF
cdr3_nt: TGTGCCAGCAGCTTAGGAGCCCTAGCAACTAATGAAAAACTGTTTTTT

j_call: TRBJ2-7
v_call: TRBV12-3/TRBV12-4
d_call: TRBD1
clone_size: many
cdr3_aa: CASSLSTGGYEQYF
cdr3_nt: TGTGCCAGCAGCTTGTCGACAGGGGGATACGAGCAGTACTTC

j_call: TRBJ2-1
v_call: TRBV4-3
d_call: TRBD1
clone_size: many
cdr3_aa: CASSQEGQDPDDEQFF
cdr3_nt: TGCGCCAGCAGCCAAGAGGGACAGGATCCGGATGATGAGCAGTTCTTC

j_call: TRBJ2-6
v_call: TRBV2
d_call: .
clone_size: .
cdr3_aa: CASRRSEQNSGANVLTF
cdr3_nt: TGTGCCAGCAGACGATCAGAACAGAACTCTGGGGCCAACGTCCTGACTTTC

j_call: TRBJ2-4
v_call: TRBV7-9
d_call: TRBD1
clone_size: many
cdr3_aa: CASSGTGVNIQYF
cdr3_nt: TGTGCCAGCAGCGGGACAGGGGTCAACATTCAGTACTTC

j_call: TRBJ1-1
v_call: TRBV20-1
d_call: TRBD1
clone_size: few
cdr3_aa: CSAKGTGGTEAFF
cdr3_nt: TGCAGTGCCAAAGGTACAGGGGGCACTGAAGCTTTCTTT

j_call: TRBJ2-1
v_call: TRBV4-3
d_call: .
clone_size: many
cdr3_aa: CASSQDPQRATGEQFF
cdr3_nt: TGCGCCAGCAGCCAAGATCCCCAGCGGGCGACCGGTGAGCAGTTCTTC

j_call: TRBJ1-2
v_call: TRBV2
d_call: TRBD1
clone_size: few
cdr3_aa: CASSENLDRPDLYGYTF
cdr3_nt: TGTGCCAGCAGCGAAAACCTGGACAGGCCTGACCTCTATGGCTACACCTTC

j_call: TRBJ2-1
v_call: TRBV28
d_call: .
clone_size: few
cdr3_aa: CASSSPFAAGAYNEQFF
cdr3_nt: TGTGCCAGCAGTTCACCCTTCGCGGCTGGAGCCTACAATGAGCAGTTCTTC

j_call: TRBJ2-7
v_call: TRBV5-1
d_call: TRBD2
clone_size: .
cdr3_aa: CASSLGTSGAISYEQYF
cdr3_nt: TGCGCCAGCAGCTTGGGGACTAGCGGAGCCATCTCCTACGAGCAGTACTTC

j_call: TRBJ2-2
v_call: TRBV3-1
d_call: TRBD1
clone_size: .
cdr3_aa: CASSQRTGGDTGELFF
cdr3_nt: TGTGCCAGCAGCCAAAGAACAGGGGGCGACACCGGGGAGCTGTTTTTT

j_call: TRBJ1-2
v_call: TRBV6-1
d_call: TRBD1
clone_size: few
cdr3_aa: CASRNQGQGGGYTF
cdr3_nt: TGTGCCAGCCGCAACCAAGGACAGGGAGGCGGCTACACCTTC

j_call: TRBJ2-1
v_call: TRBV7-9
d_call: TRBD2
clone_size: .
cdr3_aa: CASSPSTSGSYDEQFF
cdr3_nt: TGTGCCAGCAGCCCTTCGACTAGCGGTTCCTACGATGAGCAGTTCTTC

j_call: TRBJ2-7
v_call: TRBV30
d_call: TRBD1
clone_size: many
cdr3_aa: CAWSLKTGYSFEQYF
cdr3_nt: TGTGCCTGGAGTCTCAAGACAGGGTATTCGTTCGAGCAGTACTTC

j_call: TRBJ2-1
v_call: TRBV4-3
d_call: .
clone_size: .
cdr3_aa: CASSQDYSSYNEQFF
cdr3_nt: TGCGCCAGCAGCCAAGACTACAGCAGCTACAATGAGCAGTTCTTC

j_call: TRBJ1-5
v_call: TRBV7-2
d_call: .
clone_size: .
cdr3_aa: CVSSFGSNRPQHF
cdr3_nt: TGTGTCAGCAGCTTCGGTAGCAATCGGCCCCAGCATTTT

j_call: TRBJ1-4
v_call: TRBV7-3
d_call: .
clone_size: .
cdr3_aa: CASSLMRATNEKLFF
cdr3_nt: TGTGCCAGCAGCTTAATGAGGGCTACTAATGAAAAACTGTTTTTT

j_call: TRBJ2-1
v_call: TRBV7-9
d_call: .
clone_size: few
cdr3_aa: CASSLVSLESSYNEQFF
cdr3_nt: TGTGCCAGCAGCTTAGTATCTCTAGAGAGCTCCTACAATGAGCAGTTCTTC

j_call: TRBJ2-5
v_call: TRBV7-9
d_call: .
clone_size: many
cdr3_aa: CASSPQQVPQETQYF
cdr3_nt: TGTGCCAGCAGCCCGCAACAGGTCCCTCAAGAGACCCAGTACTTC

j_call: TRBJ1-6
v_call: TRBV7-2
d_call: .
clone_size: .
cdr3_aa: CAGSFGNSPLHF
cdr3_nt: TGTGCCGGCAGCTTCGGAAATTCACCCCTCCACTTT